This entry lists 8 T cell receptor beta chains sequenced from one sample in a study of cytomegalovirus exposure and HLA in healthy donors. PCR used 60 Vbeta primers and 13 Jbeta primers. Sequencing was performed with immunoSEQ multiplex PCR; in TCRdb, only in-frame clones are kept and a portion is missing. The table records about 160,000 clones, 80% of them present only once. Sequenced: PBMCs. The receptors shown here come from a human donor in good health.

The chain is built from TRBV2 and TRBJ2-5, with a weak D call TRBD1 (6 bases). V lost 7 bases, J lost 5 bases, and 14 bases lay in between. Germline lookup yields CDR1 SNHLY and CDR2 FYNNEI. The CDR3 consists of 13 residues. For the CDR3, the DNA is TGTGCCAGCATGGGGGCAGGGGAGGAGACCCAGTACTTC. Its translation is CASMGAGEETQYF.

The chain recombines TRBV15 with TRBJ2-5; 14 bases agree with TRBD2. The CDR3 has 17 amino acids. Germline V gene sequence: CDR1 LNHNV, CDR2 YYDKDF (reference sequence). J lost 3 bases, V lost 1 base, and 4 bases had no gene match. The CDR3 loop reads CATSRGATSGGEETQYF. The CDR3, as DNA: TGTGCCACCAGCAGAGGGGCGACTAGCGGGGGGGAAGAGACCCAGTACTTC.

The chain recombines TRBV2 with TRBJ1-3; D ambiguous. In germline, CDR1 is SNHLY, CDR2 FYNNEI. The CDR3 length is 14 residues. With 3 bases removed from V and 5 bases from J, the gap between germline ends came to 11 bases. CDR3 sequence reads: CASSEGAGRNTIYF. Here the CDR3 DNA reads TGTGCCAGCAGTGAGGGCGCGGGGAGAAACACCATATATTTT.

The chain couples TRBV7-3 to TRBJ1-1, with D tentatively TRBD1 (6 bases). This CDR3 has 13 amino acids. V was pared by 3 bases and J by 5 bases, with 10 bases between. CDR1 is SGHTA and CDR2 is FQGTGA in the germline V gene. CDR3 sequence (DNA): TGTGCCAGCAGCTTTTCAGGGGATACTGAAGCTTTCTTT. It is translated as CASSFSGDTEAFF.

V usage is TRBV4-2 and J usage is TRBJ2-7, with 7 bases that match TRBD1. The ends lost 6 bases at V and 3 bases at J; junction bases unmatched: 17. The CDR3 is made up of 17 amino acids. The germline V gene encodes CDR1 LGHNA and CDR2 YNFKEQ. In nucleotides, the CDR3 is TGTGCCAGCAGGCTACTAACCGGGACAGAAGGACTCTACGAGCAGTACTTC. This gives the protein CASRLLTGTEGLYEQYF.

This clone is a singleton in its sample. The CDR3 region is CASSSGENTEAFF. In DNA form, the CDR3 reads TGTGCCAGCAGTTCGGGAGAGAACACTGAAGCTTTCTTT. The chain has TRBV6-5 and TRBJ1-1, with unresolved D. The CDR3 runs 13 residues. Germline V gives CDR1 MNHEY, CDR2 SVGAGI. V lost 4 bases, J lost 1 base, and 7 bases lay in between.

This clone was counted between two and nine times. The rearrangement uses TRBV11-2 and TRBJ1-6, with TRBD1 identical over 7 bases. This CDR3 has 17 amino acids. Germline assignment: CDR1 SGHAT and CDR2 FQNNGV. Unmatched junction bases numbered 7, after V lost 5 bases and J lost 0 bases. CDR3 loop: CASSADRLSSYNSPLHF. CDR3 DNA sequence: TGTGCCAGCAGCGCGGACAGGCTAAGCTCCTATAATTCACCCCTCCACTTT. Using reference TRBV11-2 and TRBJ1-6 for the parts outside the CDR3, the full variable domain is EAGVAQSPRYKIIEKRQSVAFWCNPISGHATLYWYQQILGQGPKLLIQFQNNGVVDDSQLPKDRFSAERLKGVDSTLKIQPAKLEDSAVYLCASSADRLSSYNSPLHFGNGTRLTVT.

The chain links TRBV9 to TRBJ1-2, with a tentative D call TRBD1 (6 bases). CDR3 length equals 13 residues. Trimming shortened V by 5 bases and J by 2 bases, and 10 bases separated the two germline ends. Germline CDR1 and CDR2: SGDLS and YYNGEE. The CDR3 nucleotides read TGTGCCAGCAGTGTTACAGGGAACTATGGCTACACCTTC. Its protein is CASSVTGNYGYTF.